This T cell receptor (beta chain) was documented in a study of blood T cell repertoires in COVID-19 (dated by TCRdb to 2018 to 2021). Regarding the complete study: The collaborator samples originated in the United States, Italy and Spain and spanned the acute and convalescent phases of COVID-19. Samples came from the ongoing ImmuneRACE study (first 160 participants) plus 1,254 subjects from 6 global collaborators. Sample metadata almost always included a de-identified subject ID, COVID-19 status, age in years and sex. The prospective study material was composed of cDNA or gDNA derived from T cells, B-cell-depleted T cells, or PBMCs. Where available, HLA class I and class II types were taken from metadata supplied by the sample provider and were not determined by assay-based typing. The repertoires were made available in a free public database intended to serve as a resource for research on the immune response to SARS-CoV-2. Deeply sampled blood TCRbeta repertoires from subjects exposed to, actively infected with, or recovered from COVID-19 were included in the dataset. Beyond this particular receptor, the publication reports: Clinical and demographic metadata were provided uncurated, with the amount varying by source and participant.

TCRbeta CDR3 regions were amplified from genomic DNA by means of the immunoSEQ Assay, a bias-controlled multiplex PCR. The study's own analysis went as follows. The number of nucleated cells in each sample was estimated by amplification of reference gene primers within the assay. To quantify the absolute abundance of each unique TCRbeta CDR3 rearrangement, sequence reads were collapsed and filtered. Productive Simpson clonality was computed per sample as the square root of Simpson's diversity index over productive rearrangements. What TCRdb holds here is the immuneACCESS table cut down to in-frame rearrangements. Part of the clones is not present; checked against another copy, under half of the missing clones reflect an unresolved V gene, and the others are unexplained. The DNA was the basis for D and trimming; V, J and clone size are from that table. Present in this sample are 200,000 to 250,000 clones, more than 75% of which were seen just once. In total, the top ten clones hold approximately 8.4% of the sample.

The V end loses 5 bases and the J end loses 4 bases, and a stretch of 26 bases separates them. Based on the germline V gene, the CDR1 and CDR2 sequences are SGHVS and FNYEAQ. From the cysteine through the phenylalanine, the CDR3 covers 19 amino acids. CDR3 DNA is the only sequence kept; it has 57 bases, read in frame from the first base. At one collaborating source in Seattle, patients were enrolled during active infection and were followed longitudinally through the course of disease. Each collaborating institution followed its own protocols to collect whole blood in K2EDTA tubes. For TCRbeta analysis, collaborators shipped samples as frozen whole blood, isolated PBMCs, or DNA extracted from either of those sample types. Details on this clone: Its specific antigen is unknown. Per-nucleotide qualities are absent, and no much larger clonotype sits a single base away.

The specimen sequenced was peripheral blood. This chain is built from TRBV7-6 and TRBJ2-2; a tentative D call is TRBD1 (6 bases match). The TCR was taken from a woman older than 75 with COVID-19, enrolled during active disease. The DNA reads as follows: TGTGCCAGCAGCAAGAACAGCCGGGACGTCATAGGGGGCACCGGGGAGCTGTTTTTT. Translated, this gives CASSKNSRDVIGGTGELFF.